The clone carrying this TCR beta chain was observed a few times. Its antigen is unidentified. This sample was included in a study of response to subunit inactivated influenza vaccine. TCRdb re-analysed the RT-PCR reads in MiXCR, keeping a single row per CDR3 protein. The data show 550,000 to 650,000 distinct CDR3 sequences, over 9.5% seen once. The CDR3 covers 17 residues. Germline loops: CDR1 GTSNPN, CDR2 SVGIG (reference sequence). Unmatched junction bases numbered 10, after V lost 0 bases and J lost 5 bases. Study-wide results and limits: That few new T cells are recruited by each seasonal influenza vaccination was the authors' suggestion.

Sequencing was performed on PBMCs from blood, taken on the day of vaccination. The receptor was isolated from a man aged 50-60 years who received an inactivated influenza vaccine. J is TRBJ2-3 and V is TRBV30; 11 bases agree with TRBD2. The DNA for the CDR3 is TGTGCCTGGAGTGTAGAGACGGCTAGCGGGAGGAGAGATACGCAGTATTTT. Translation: CAWSVETASGRRDTQYF.